The next 31 T cell receptor beta chains were all read from a single sample in a study of long-term antiretroviral therapy in people with HIV (dated by TCRdb to between 2021 and 2024). The immunoSEQ hsTCRB v3.0 assay was used at survey level resolution for TRB variable region sequencing. Entries here come from immuneACCESS through TCRdb and include only in-frame sequences with V and J called. Some clones fail to appear in such tables; in the studies checked, an unresolved V gene covers under half of the shortfall, and the cause of the remainder is unknown. The sample table contains about 36,000 clones; only one count was recorded for 75% to 85% of them. The biggest ten clones account for about 6% of the sample. This material consisted of unsorted PBMCs, taken 3.4 years after starting antiretroviral therapy. These receptors originate from a man aged 25-45 years with HIV.

The chain has TRBV7-2 and TRBJ2-7, with TRBD2 as a possible D gene (6 bases). The CDR3 is made up of 9 amino acids. Germline V gives CDR1 SGHTA, CDR2 FQGNSA. V was pared by 11 bases and J by 12 bases, with 14 bases between. The CDR3 sequence: CAPGVSPYF. As DNA, the CDR3 is TGTGCCCCGGGGGTTTCTCCGTACTTC.

The rearrangement links TRBV7-9 to TRBJ2-7; no clear D gene. Trimming removed 5 bases at V and 3 bases at J, with 5 bases between. The CDR3 consists of 11 residues. In germline, CDR1 is SEHNR, CDR2 FQNEAQ (reference sequence). The CDR3, as DNA: TGTGCCAGCAGCCCCGTCTACGAGCAGTACTTC. As protein: CASSPVYEQYF.

This clone was counted a single time. The chain's CDR3 is CAISERTNEQFF. The CDR3 coding sequence is TGTGCCATCAGTGAACGGACTAATGAGCAGTTCTTC. The chain uses TRBV10-3 and TRBJ2-1, with D possibly TRBD2 on 5 matching bases. The CDR3 has 12 residues. Per the germline V gene, CDR1 is ENHRY and CDR2 is SYGVKD. Trimming stripped 3 bases from V and 7 bases from J, with 7 bases between.

V usage is TRBV5-5 and J usage is TRBJ2-7; the match to TRBD1 covers 11 bases. Germline CDR1 is SGHKS and CDR2 is YYEKEE (reference sequence). CDR3 size: 17 residues. V gave up 4 bases and J gave up 3 bases; unmatched junction bases: 12. CDR3 in amino acids: CASSQPDRGPKYYEQYF. The CDR3 DNA follows: TGTGCCAGCAGCCAACCGGACAGGGGGCCCAAATACTACGAGCAGTACTTC.

The CDR3 protein is CASSLVARTGPGPSEAFF. Written as DNA, the CDR3 is TGTGCCAGCAGCTTAGTAGCTCGGACAGGGCCAGGACCAAGTGAAGCTTTCTTT. The V call is TRBV11-2, the J call TRBJ1-1, with TRBD1 matching over 8 bases. Germline CDR1 SGHAT, CDR2 FQNNGV. The CDR3 spans 18 residues. The trim removed 1 base at V and 7 bases at J, leaving 17 bases unmatched.

This chain uses TRBV21-1 with TRBJ2-7; TRBD2, the table's D call, lacks a check against the DNA. TRBV21-1 is a pseudogene. This CDR3 has 13 residues. CDR3 sequence (DNA): TGTGCCAGCAGCAAAGGAGCCACCCACGAGCAGTACTTC. Encoded protein: CASSKGATHEQYF.

The chain uses TRBV21-1 and TRBJ1-4; TRBD1 was called by the table and not checked on the DNA. TRBV21-1 is given as a pseudogene. This CDR3 region has 16 residues. The CDR3 nucleotides are TGTGCCAGCAGCACATTTCCGACACCCTGTTCCGAAAAACTGTTTTTT. Protein product: CASSTFPTPCSEKLFF.

The chain has TRBV30 and TRBJ2-5, with D perhaps TRBD2 (7 bases). The CDR3 loop spans 12 amino acids. Germline V lookup: CDR1 GTSNPN, CDR2 SVGIG (reference sequence). The germline V and J ends were trimmed by 5 bases and 4 bases, with 11 bases remaining between them. The CDR3 loop is CAWGRGLETQYF. CDR3 nucleotides: TGTGCCTGGGGGAGGGGGTTAGAGACCCAGTACTTC.

The V gene is TRBV20-1, the J gene TRBJ2-7; D is undetermined. V was cut by 5 bases and J by 0 bases, with 5 bases left in between. The CDR3 has 11 amino acids. Germline CDR1 DFQATT, CDR2 SNEGSKA (reference sequence). The CDR3 sequence: CSAVFSYEQYF. The CDR3 nucleotides read TGCAGTGCTGTCTTCTCCTACGAGCAGTACTTC.

This chain connects TRBV5-1 to TRBJ1-1, with D perhaps TRBD1 (6 bases). The CDR3 totals 19 residues. CDR1 and CDR2 (germline): SGHRS, YFSETQ. Trimming stripped 2 bases from V and 1 base from J, with 24 bases between. In DNA, the CDR3 is TGCGCCAGCAGCTTCAACGAAATAGGTTCCCGGGACAAGAACACTGAAGCTTTCTTT. Translation: CASSFNEIGSRDKNTEAFF. Full variable domain (remainder filled in from reference TRBV5-1 and TRBJ1-1): KAGVTQTPRYLIKTRGQQVTLSCSPISGHRSVSWYQQTPGQGLQFLFEYFSETQRNKGNFPGRFSGRQFSNSRSEMNVSTLELGDSALYLCASSFNEIGSRDKNTEAFFGQGTRLTVV.

V is TRBV29-1 and J is TRBJ2-2; 11 nucleotides align to TRBD2. Germline V gives CDR1 SQVTM, CDR2 ANQGSEA. The CDR3 runs to 13 residues. The junction had 2 bases not matched to a gene; V was cut back by 5 bases and J by 6 bases. The CDR3 DNA sequence: TGCAGCGTTCCGGGACTAGCGGCCGGGGAGCTGTTTTTT. It codes for CSVPGLAAGELFF.

The chain employs TRBV7-6 and TRBJ2-5; 7 bases fit TRBD1. Looked up from germline, CDR1 is SGHVS and CDR2 is FNYEAQ. The CDR3 spans 14 residues. The V gene end was trimmed by 2 bases and the J gene end by 4 bases; junction bases not matched to a gene: 4. The CDR3 loop is CASSLNRGTETQYF. CDR3 nucleotide sequence: TGTGCCAGCAGCTTAAACAGGGGTACAGAGACCCAGTACTTC.

This clone was seen a single time. V gene TRBV5-6 combines with J gene TRBJ2-1; unclear D gene. V gave up 0 bases and J gave up 7 bases, with 8 bases separating them. The CDR3 is 13 residues long. Germline V lookup: CDR1 SGHDT, CDR2 YYEEEE. The DNA of the CDR3 is TGTGCCAGCAGCTTGGTCCGTGGGAATGAGCAGTTCTTC. Encoded protein: CASSLVRGNEQFF.

The chain's CDR3 is CASSLGAGRDTDTQYF. In nucleotides, the CDR3 is TGTGCCAGCAGTTTAGGGGCGGGAAGGGACACAGATACGCAGTATTTT. This chain uses TRBV28 with TRBJ2-3, with TRBD2 as a possible D gene (6 bases). The CDR3 extends over 16 amino acids. Trimming removed 2 bases from V and 2 bases from J, with 14 bases in between. Germline values: CDR1 MDHEN, CDR2 SYDVKM.

This clone was counted only a few times. The V and J genes are TRBV10-3 and TRBJ2-7, with 9 nucleotides matching TRBD2. Per the germline V gene, CDR1 is ENHRY and CDR2 is SYGVKD. This CDR3 has 15 residues. V shed 3 bases, J shed 6 bases, and the junction held 9 bases outside the gene matches. CDR3 residues: CAISDGAGGPGEQYF. The DNA of the CDR3 is TGTGCCATCAGTGACGGGGCGGGAGGGCCGGGCGAGCAGTACTTC.

The chain employs TRBV5-1 and TRBJ2-7; 11 bases agree with TRBD1. The length of the CDR3 is 14 residues. V gave up 4 bases and J gave up 4 bases; unmatched junction bases: 4. Looked up from germline, CDR1 is SGHRS and CDR2 is YFSETQ. CDR3 nucleotide sequence: TGCGCCAGCAGCAACCGGGACAGGGGGTACGAGCAGTACTTC. This gives the protein CASSNRDRGYEQYF.

This clone has a handful of counts. This rearrangement joins TRBV2 to TRBJ1-1, with 11 bases fitting TRBD1. Germline V gene lookup returns CDR1 SNHLY and CDR2 FYNNEI. V shed 4 bases and J 1 base; nucleotides not matched to a gene: 5. This CDR3 is built from 16 residues. Here the CDR3 DNA reads TGTGCCAGCAGTGGCGAGGACAGGGGGCAGAACACTGAAGCTTTCTTT. This translates into CASSGEDRGQNTEAFF.

J is TRBJ2-7 and V is TRBV28; 7 positions match TRBD1. Looked up from germline, CDR1 is MDHEN and CDR2 is SYDVKM. Trimming took 4 bases from V and 2 from J; bases not matched to a gene: 11. The CDR3 sequence is 16 residues long. CDR3 amino acids: CASSSNRGVLTYEQYF. The CDR3 nucleotides read TGTGCCAGCAGTTCCAACAGGGGCGTACTCACCTACGAGCAGTACTTC.

V is TRBV19 and J is TRBJ2-7, with TRBD2 as a possible D gene (5 bases). V was trimmed by 0 bases and J by 0 bases, leaving 9 bases between them. CDR3 length equals 15 residues. CDR1 and CDR2 (germline): LNHDA, SQIVND (reference sequence). Here the CDR3 reads CASSIDGVGSYEQYF. DNA of the CDR3: TGTGCCAGTAGTATAGACGGGGTCGGCTCCTACGAGCAGTACTTC.

The J gene is TRBJ1-5, the V gene TRBV28; D might be TRBD1 (5 bases). The CDR3 extends over 17 amino acids. The V end was cut by 4 bases, the J end by 4 bases, with 20 bases between. Germline assignment: CDR1 MDHEN and CDR2 SYDVKM. The CDR3 reads CASSSPRGADSNQPQHF. The CDR3 DNA reads TGTGCCAGCAGTTCCCCGCGTGGGGCTGATTCTAATCAGCCCCAGCATTTT. The full variable domain, completed using reference TRBV28 and TRBJ1-5, is DVKVTQSSRYLVKRTGEKVFLECVQDMDHENMFWYRQDPGLGLRLIYFSYDVKMKEKGDIPEGYSVSREKKERFSLILESASTNQTSMYLCASSSPRGADSNQPQHFGDGTRLSIL.

The J gene is TRBJ1-4, the V gene TRBV6-5; TRBD1 might be the D (6 bases). This CDR3 comprises 14 residues. Trimming took 7 bases from V and 5 from J, leaving 14 bases between them. Germline V gene sequence: CDR1 MNHEY, CDR2 SVGAGI. CDR3 in DNA: TGTGCCAGCATGGGCGACAGGCGGAATGAAAAACTGTTTTTT. Translated: CASMGDRRNEKLFF.

This chain connects TRBV19 to TRBJ2-7; a weak D match, TRBD1 (5 bases). V was cut by 3 bases and J by 2 bases, with 11 bases left in between. The CDR3 consists of 14 residues. Looked up from germline, CDR1 is LNHDA and CDR2 is SQIVND (reference sequence). The CDR3 reads CASSIHRTPYEQYF. The CDR3 nucleotides are TGTGCCAGTAGTATCCACCGGACACCCTACGAGCAGTACTTC.

CDR3 nucleotides: TGTGCCAGTAGTATTATTCTCAACACCGGGGAGCTGTTTTTT. Translated: CASSIILNTGELFF. The chain couples TRBV19 to TRBJ2-2; no firm D call. The CDR3 sequence is 14 residues long. Germline CDR1 LNHDA, CDR2 SQIVND (reference sequence). Trimming removed 3 bases from V and 2 bases from J, with 7 bases in between. Full variable domain (missing parts from reference TRBV19 and TRBJ2-2): DGGITQSPKYLFRKEGQNVTLSCEQNLNHDAMYWYRQDPGQGLRLIYYSQIVNDFQKGDIAEGYSVSREKKESFPLTVTSAQKNPTAFYLCASSIILNTGELFFGEGSRLTVL.

The chain joins TRBV6-1 to TRBJ2-3; the match to TRBD1 covers 11 bases. The germline CDR1 and CDR2 sequences are MNHNS and SASEGT. With 9 bases clipped from V and 2 bases from J, the junction kept 4 bases outside the gene matches. CDR3 length equals 14 residues. The CDR3 DNA is TGTGCCAGTCGGGACAGGGGGGACACAGATACGCAGTATTTT. It yields the protein CASRDRGDTDTQYF.

The chain is built from TRBV27 and TRBJ2-3, with a tentative D call TRBD1 (5 bases). The V gene's germline CDR1 is MNHEY and CDR2 SMNVEV (reference sequence). There are 14 residues in the CDR3. V lost 5 bases and J 2 bases, leaving 11 bases between the germline ends. CDR3 protein: CASSIRQITDTQYF. For the CDR3, the DNA is TGTGCCAGCAGTATCCGACAGATCACAGATACGCAGTATTTT.

The table lists this clone with a few counts. J is TRBJ2-1 and V is TRBV20-1; D is undetermined. CDR3 length: 11 amino acids. The V and J ends lost 0 bases and 13 bases respectively, with 10 bases between them. Germline V CDR1 and CDR2: DFQATT, SNEGSKA (reference sequence). CDR3 sequence: CSAREAAPQFF. The CDR3 region has the DNA TGCAGTGCTAGAGAGGCGGCCCCACAGTTCTTC.

The chain employs TRBV5-1 and TRBJ2-7, with TRBD2 as a possible D gene (6 bases). Germline V gene lookup returns CDR1 SGHRS and CDR2 YFSETQ. The CDR3 is 15 amino acids. Between the trimmed V and J ends, which lost 2 bases and 2 bases, there was a span of 14 bases. The chain's CDR3 is CASSFEVGGPYEQYF. The CDR3 DNA sequence: TGCGCCAGCAGCTTTGAGGTGGGAGGCCCCTACGAGCAGTACTTC.

The genes are TRBV19 and TRBJ2-3, with 8 bases fitting TRBD1. The germline V gene encodes CDR1 LNHDA and CDR2 SQIVND (reference sequence). The V and J ends lost 5 bases and 5 bases, in that order; junction bases with no gene match: 6. The CDR3 has 14 amino acids. CDR3 in amino acids: CASSATGGLDTQYF. Here the CDR3 DNA reads TGTGCCAGTAGTGCCACAGGGGGATTAGATACGCAGTATTTT. Supplemented by reference TRBV19 and TRBJ2-3, the full variable domain reads DGGITQSPKYLFRKEGQNVTLSCEQNLNHDAMYWYRQDPGQGLRLIYYSQIVNDFQKGDIAEGYSVSREKKESFPLTVTSAQKNPTAFYLCASSATGGLDTQYFGPGTRLTVL.

CDR3 residues: CASSLTGKTAEAFF. The CDR3 DNA reads TGTGCCAGCAGCCTCACAGGGAAAACGGCTGAAGCTTTCTTT. The chain carries TRBV2 and TRBJ1-1; TRBD1 is a possible D gene (6 bases). The V gene lost 6 bases and the J gene lost 6 bases, with 17 bases spanning the gap. The germline V gene has CDR1 SNHLY and CDR2 FYNNEI. CDR3 length: 14 residues.

This chain connects TRBV28 to TRBJ2-1, with D tentatively TRBD1 or TRBD2 (7 bases each). Germline V gene lookup returns CDR1 MDHEN and CDR2 SYDVKM. The CDR3 is 14 residues long. Trimming took off 6 bases at V and 5 bases at J, with 14 bases between the two ends. The CDR3 loop reads CASRSGGGHNEQFF. The CDR3 nucleotides are TGTGCCAGCAGGTCAGGGGGGGGGCACAATGAGCAGTTCTTC.

V gene TRBV5-1 combines with J gene TRBJ2-7, with TRBD2 as a possible D gene (5 bases). V was pared by 2 bases and J by 3 bases, with 9 bases between. The CDR3 length is 13 residues. The V gene's germline CDR1 is SGHRS and CDR2 YFSETQ. CDR3 sequence (DNA): TGCGCCAGCAGCTTTATACGGGGCTACGAGCAGTACTTC. Its translation is CASSFIRGYEQYF.